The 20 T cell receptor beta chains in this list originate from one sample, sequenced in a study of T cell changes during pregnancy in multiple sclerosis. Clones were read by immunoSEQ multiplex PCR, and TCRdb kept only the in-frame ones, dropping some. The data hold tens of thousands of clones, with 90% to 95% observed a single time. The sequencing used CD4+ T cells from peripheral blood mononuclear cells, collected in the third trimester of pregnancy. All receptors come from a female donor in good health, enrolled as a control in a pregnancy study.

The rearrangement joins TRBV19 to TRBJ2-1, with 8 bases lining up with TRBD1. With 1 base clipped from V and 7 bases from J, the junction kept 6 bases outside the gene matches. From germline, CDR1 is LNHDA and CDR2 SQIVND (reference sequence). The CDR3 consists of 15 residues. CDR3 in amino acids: CASSIAGGARNEQFF. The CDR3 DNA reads TGTGCCAGTAGTATAGCAGGGGGCGCAAGGAATGAGCAGTTCTTC.

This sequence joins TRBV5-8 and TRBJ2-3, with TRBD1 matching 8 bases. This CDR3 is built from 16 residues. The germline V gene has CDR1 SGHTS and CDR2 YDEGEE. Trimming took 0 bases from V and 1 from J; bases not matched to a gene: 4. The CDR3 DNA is TGTGCCAGCAGCTTGGGGGCGGGACAGGGCACAGATACGCAGTATTTT. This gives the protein CASSLGAGQGTDTQYF.

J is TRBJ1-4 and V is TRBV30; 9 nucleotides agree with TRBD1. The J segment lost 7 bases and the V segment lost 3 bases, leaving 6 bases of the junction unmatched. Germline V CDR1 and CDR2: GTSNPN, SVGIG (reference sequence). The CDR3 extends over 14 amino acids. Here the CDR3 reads CAWRNRGLREKLFF. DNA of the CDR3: TGTGCCTGGAGAAACAGGGGGCTCCGTGAAAAACTGTTTTTT.

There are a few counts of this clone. Here the CDR3 DNA reads TGTGCCAGCAGCACCTACAGGGAAAACTATGGCTACACCTTC. It specifies CASSTYRENYGYTF. The chain recombines TRBV7-2 with TRBJ1-2; possible D gene TRBD1, 6 bases. Trimming took off 5 bases at V and 2 bases at J, with 12 bases between the two ends. Germline V gene lookup returns CDR1 SGHTA and CDR2 FQGNSA. The CDR3 has 14 amino acids.

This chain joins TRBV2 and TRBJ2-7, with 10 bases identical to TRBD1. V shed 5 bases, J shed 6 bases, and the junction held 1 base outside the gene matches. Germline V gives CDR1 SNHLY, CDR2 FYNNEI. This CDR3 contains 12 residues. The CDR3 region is CASSRDRGEQYF. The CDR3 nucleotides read TGTGCCAGCAGTAGGGACAGGGGCGAGCAGTACTTC.

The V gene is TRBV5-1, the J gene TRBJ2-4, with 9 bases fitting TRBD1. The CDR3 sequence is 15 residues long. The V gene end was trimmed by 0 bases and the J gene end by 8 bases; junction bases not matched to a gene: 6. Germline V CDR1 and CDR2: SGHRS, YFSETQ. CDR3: CASSLAGQGTDIQYF. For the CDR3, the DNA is TGCGCCAGCAGCTTGGCTGGACAGGGGACGGACATTCAGTACTTC.

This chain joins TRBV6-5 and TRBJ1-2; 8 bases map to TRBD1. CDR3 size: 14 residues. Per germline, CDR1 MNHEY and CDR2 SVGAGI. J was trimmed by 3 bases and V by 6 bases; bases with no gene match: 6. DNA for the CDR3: TGTGCCAGCAGCCGGGACAGGTCCTACTATGGCTACACCTTC. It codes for CASSRDRSYYGYTF.

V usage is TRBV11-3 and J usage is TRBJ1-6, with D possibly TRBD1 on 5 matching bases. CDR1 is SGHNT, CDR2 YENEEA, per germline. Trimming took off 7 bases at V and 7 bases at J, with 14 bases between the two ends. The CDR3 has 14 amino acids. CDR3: CASTRGGANSPLHF. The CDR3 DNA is TGTGCCAGCACCCGGGGAGGGGCAAATTCACCCCTCCACTTT.

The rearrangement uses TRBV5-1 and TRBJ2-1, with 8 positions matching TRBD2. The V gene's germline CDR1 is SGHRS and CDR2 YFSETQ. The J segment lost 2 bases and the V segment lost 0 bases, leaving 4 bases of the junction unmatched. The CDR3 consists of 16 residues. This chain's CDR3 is CASSLVSGATYNEQFF. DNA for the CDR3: TGCGCCAGCAGCTTGGTTAGCGGGGCGACCTACAATGAGCAGTTCTTC.

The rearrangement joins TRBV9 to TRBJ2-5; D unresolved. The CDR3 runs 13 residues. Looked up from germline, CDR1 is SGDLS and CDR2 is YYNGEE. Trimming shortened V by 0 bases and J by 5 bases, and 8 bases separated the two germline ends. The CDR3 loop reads CASSVGVGETQYF. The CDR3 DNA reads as TGTGCCAGCAGCGTAGGTGTCGGGGAGACCCAGTACTTC.

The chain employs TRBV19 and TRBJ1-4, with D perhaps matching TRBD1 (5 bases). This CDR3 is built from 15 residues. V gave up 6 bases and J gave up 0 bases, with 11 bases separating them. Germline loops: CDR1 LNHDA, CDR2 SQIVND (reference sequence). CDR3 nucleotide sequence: TGTGCCAGTAGAGAAAGGGGTGCAACTAATGAAAAACTGTTTTTT. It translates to CASRERGATNEKLFF.

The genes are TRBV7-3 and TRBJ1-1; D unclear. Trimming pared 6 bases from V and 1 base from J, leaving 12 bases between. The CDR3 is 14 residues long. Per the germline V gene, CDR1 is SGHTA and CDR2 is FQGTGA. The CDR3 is CASREGGSNTEAFF. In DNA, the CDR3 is TGTGCCAGCAGGGAAGGCGGATCGAACACTGAAGCTTTCTTT.

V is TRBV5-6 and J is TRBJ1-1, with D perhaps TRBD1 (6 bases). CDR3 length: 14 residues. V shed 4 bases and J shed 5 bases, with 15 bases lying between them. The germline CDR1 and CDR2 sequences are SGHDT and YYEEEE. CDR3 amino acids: CASSVLTGKTEAFF. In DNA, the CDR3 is TGTGCCAGCAGCGTTCTTACAGGGAAGACTGAAGCTTTCTTT.

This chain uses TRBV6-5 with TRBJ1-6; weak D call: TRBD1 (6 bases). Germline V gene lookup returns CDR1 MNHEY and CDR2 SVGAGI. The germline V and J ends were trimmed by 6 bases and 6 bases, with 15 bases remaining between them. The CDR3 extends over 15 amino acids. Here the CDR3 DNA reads TGTGCCAGCAGCCGCAGGGGCCAGGGTAATTCACCCCTCCACTTT. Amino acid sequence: CASSRRGQGNSPLHF.

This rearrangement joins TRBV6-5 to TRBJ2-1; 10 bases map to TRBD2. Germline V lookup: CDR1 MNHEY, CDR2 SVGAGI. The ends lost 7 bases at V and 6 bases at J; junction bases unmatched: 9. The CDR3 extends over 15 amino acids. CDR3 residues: CASKSGGAGGNEQFF. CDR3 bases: TGTGCCAGCAAAAGCGGGGGGGCTGGCGGCAATGAGCAGTTCTTC.

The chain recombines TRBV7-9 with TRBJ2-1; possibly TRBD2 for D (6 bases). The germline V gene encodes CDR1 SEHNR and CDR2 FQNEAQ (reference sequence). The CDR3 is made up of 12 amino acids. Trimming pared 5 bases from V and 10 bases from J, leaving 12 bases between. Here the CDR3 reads CASSRDSTEQFF. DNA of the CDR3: TGTGCCAGCAGCCGGGACTCCACGGAGCAGTTCTTC.

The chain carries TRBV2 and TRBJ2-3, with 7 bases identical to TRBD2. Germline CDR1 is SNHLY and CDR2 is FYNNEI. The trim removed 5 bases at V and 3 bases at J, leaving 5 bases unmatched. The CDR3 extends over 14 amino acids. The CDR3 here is CASSLLAETDTQYF. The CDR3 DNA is TGTGCCAGCAGTCTTCTAGCGGAAACAGATACGCAGTATTTT.

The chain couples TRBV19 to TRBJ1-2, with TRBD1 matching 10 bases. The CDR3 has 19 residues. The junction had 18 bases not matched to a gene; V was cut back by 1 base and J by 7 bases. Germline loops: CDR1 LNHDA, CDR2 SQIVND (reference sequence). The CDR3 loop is CASSIGFSGTGALSGGYTF. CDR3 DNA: TGTGCCAGTAGTATAGGTTTTTCCGGGACAGGGGCCTTATCGGGTGGCTACACCTTC. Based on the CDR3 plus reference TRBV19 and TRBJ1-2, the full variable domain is DGGITQSPKYLFRKEGQNVTLSCEQNLNHDAMYWYRQDPGQGLRLIYYSQIVNDFQKGDIAEGYSVSREKKESFPLTVTSAQKNPTAFYLCASSIGFSGTGALSGGYTFGSGTRLTVV.

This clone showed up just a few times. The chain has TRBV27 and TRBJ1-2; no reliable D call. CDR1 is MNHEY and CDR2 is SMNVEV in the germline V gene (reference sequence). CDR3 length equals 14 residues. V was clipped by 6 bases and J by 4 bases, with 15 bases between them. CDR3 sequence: CASSLYGRGYGYTF. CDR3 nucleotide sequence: TGTGCCAGCAGCCTCTACGGACGGGGCTATGGCTACACCTTC.

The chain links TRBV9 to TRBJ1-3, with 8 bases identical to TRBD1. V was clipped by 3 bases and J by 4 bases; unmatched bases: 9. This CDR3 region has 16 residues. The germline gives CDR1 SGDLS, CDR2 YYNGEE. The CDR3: CASSDSTGGVGNTIYF. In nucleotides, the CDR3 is TGTGCCAGCAGCGATTCAACAGGGGGAGTAGGAAACACCATATATTTT.